The T cell receptor (beta chain) described here comes from a study of Tregs in tolerant kidney transplant recipients. In the case of this clone: The antigen is unknown.

General study findings and limits: Findings come from small patient numbers and require larger validation. Biological reproducibility was not directly addressed, but technical replication error appeared minimal.

Clones were sequenced by immunoSEQ multiplex PCR, and TCRdb holds only the in-frame ones, with some missing. The repertoire holds tens of thousands of clones, with about 89% as singletons. CD4+CD25+CD127- Tregs, CD4+CD25- non-Tregs, CD4 and CD8 cells were sorted. Before regulatory T cell sorting, thawed PBMCs rested overnight at 37°C in approximately 200 IU/ml IL-2. Germline assignment: CDR1 WNHNN and CDR2 SYGVQD (reference sequence). There are 14 residues in the CDR3. Trimming shortened V by 6 bases and J by 2 bases, and 10 bases separated the two germline ends. The source is a human donor in good health. V gene TRBV10-1 combines with J gene TRBJ2-2; D is perhaps TRBD1 (5 bases). Sequenced: Tregs from blood. The CDR3 loop reads CASRDTLNTGELFF. In DNA form, the CDR3 reads TGCGCCAGCAGGGACACCCTAAACACCGGGGAGCTGTTTTTT.